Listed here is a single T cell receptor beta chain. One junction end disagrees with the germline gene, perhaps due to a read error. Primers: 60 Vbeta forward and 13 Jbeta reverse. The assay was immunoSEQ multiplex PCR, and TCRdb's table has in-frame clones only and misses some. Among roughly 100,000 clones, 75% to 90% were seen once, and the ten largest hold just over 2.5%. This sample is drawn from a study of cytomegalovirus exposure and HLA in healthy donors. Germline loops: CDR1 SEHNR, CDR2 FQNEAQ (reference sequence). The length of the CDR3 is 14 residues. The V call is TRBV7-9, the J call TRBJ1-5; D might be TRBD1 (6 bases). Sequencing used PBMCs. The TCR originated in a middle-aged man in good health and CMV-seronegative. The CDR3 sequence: CSSSIGQRDQPQHF. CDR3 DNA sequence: TGTTCCAGCAGTATCGGACAGAGAGATCAGCCCCAGCATTTT. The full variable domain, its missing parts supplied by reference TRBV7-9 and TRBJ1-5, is DTGVSQNPRHKITKRGQNVTFRCDPISEHNRLYWYRQTLGQGPEFLTYFQNEAQLEKSRLLSDRFSAERPKGSFSTLEIQRTEQGDSAMYLCSSSIGQRDQPQHFGDGTRLSIL.